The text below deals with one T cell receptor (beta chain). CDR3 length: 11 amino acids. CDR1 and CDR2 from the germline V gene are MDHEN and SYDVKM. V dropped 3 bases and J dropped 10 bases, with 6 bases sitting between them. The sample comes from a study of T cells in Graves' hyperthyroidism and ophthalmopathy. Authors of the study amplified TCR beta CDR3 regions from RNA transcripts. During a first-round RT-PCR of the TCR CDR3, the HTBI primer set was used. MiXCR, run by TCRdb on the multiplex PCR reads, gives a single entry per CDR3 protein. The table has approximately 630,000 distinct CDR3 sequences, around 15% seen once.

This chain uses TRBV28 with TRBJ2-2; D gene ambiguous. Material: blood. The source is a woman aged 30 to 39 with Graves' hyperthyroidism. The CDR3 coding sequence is TGTGCCAGCAGTTTCAGTGAGGAGCTGTTTTTT. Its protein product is CASSFSEELFF.